Presented here are 31 T cell receptor beta chains from one specimen sequenced in a study of a mutant IDH1 vaccine in newly diagnosed glioma. Time point reported: week 35, safety follow-up. A 20-mer mutant IDH1 peptide at 300 ug was injected subcutaneously with topical imiquimod. These receptors' antigens are unknown. Sequencing used immunoSEQ multiplex PCR; TCRdb keeps in-frame clones, though not all of them. The profile shows tens of thousands of clones, under 90% of them singletons. The input for sequencing was PBMCs, taken from a glioma patient whose treatment included an IDH1 peptide vaccine. These receptors originate from a man aged 30 to 39 with glioma.

The chain employs TRBV5-4 and TRBJ1-1; 8 bases line up with TRBD1. V lost 4 bases, J lost 5 bases, and 7 bases stayed unmatched. The germline V gene has CDR1 SGHNT and CDR2 YYREEE (reference sequence). The CDR3 sequence is 14 residues long. The CDR3 loop is CASSHNRGSTEAFF. The CDR3 DNA reads as TGTGCCAGCAGCCACAACAGGGGGAGTACTGAAGCTTTCTTT.

CDR3 region: CAWSGRGGYVSNQPQHF. The DNA for the CDR3 is TGTGCCTGGAGCGGCAGGGGAGGTTATGTTAGCAATCAGCCCCAGCATTTT. The chain has TRBV30 and TRBJ1-5, with D possibly being TRBD1 (6 bases). CDR1 and CDR2 (germline): GTSNPN, SVGIG (reference sequence). V shed 3 bases and J shed 0 bases, with 18 bases lying between them. CDR3 length: 17 amino acids.

J is TRBJ1-2 and V is TRBV5-1; no reliable D call. The CDR3 totals 16 residues. Germline loops: CDR1 SGHRS, CDR2 YFSETQ. The V end was cut by 4 bases, the J end by 1 base, with 17 bases between. In nucleotides, the CDR3 is TGCGCCAGCAGCCCCTCTCCCGGGTCCCTTAACTATGGCTACACCTTC. Protein: CASSPSPGSLNYGYTF.

The CDR3 DNA follows: TGTGCCAGCAGCTTAGGTCGCAGGCCTGAAGCTTTCTTT. Protein product: CASSLGRRPEAFF. V usage is TRBV7-8 and J usage is TRBJ1-1; D unresolved. With 1 base removed from V and 6 bases from J, the gap between germline ends came to 9 bases. The CDR3 is 13 residues long. CDR1 SGHVS and CDR2 FQNEAQ come from the germline V gene.

This chain links TRBV10-3 with TRBJ2-1; 9 positions agree with TRBD2. This CDR3 comprises 16 residues. Germline assignment: CDR1 ENHRY and CDR2 SYGVKD. V dropped 7 bases and J dropped 8; count of bases not matched to a gene: 15. Here the CDR3 reads CAITRLAGGLVDEQFF. In DNA form, the CDR3 reads TGTGCCATCACCCGCCTTGCGGGGGGGCTGGTAGATGAGCAGTTCTTC.

The chain combines TRBV19 with TRBJ2-1; D gene unclear. Germline CDR1 and CDR2: LNHDA and SQIVND (reference sequence). Trimming took 3 bases from V and 3 from J, leaving 9 bases between them. This CDR3 has 14 amino acids. The CDR3 DNA reads TGTGCCAGTAGTATTATCACGGGCTACAATGAGCAGTTCTTC. Its protein product is CASSIITGYNEQFF.

The rearrangement joins TRBV28 to TRBJ1-1; weak D call: TRBD1 (5 bases). The CDR3 has 16 residues. Germline CDR1 reads MDHEN; CDR2 reads SYDVKM. Trimming removed 3 bases at V and 0 bases at J, with 14 bases between. CDR3 DNA: TGTGCCAGCAGTTTTCCCCTGGGGGGGTTGAACACTGAAGCTTTCTTT. As protein: CASSFPLGGLNTEAFF.

V and J are TRBV5-4 and TRBJ2-7; perhaps TRBD1 as D (5 bases). CDR1 and CDR2 from the germline V gene are SGHNT and YYREEE (reference sequence). This CDR3 contains 15 residues. V was cut by 2 bases and J by 0 bases, with 12 bases left in between. The CDR3 bases are TGTGCCAGCAGCTTCGGTCAGGGAAGCTCCTACGAGCAGTACTTC. Protein product: CASSFGQGSSYEQYF.

This sequence joins TRBV30 and TRBJ1-5, with D tentatively TRBD1 (6 bases). CDR3 length: 14 amino acids. V lost 1 base to trimming and J lost 2 bases, with 9 bases between them. Germline V gene data show CDR1 as GTSNPN and CDR2 as SVGIG (reference sequence). CDR3 residues: CAWSEWTGNQPQHF. The CDR3 nucleotides are TGTGCCTGGAGTGAATGGACAGGCAATCAGCCCCAGCATTTT.

The chain employs TRBV30 and TRBJ2-7; perhaps D is TRBD1 or TRBD2 (6 bases each). Looked up from germline, CDR1 is GTSNPN and CDR2 is SVGIG (reference sequence). V was clipped by 0 bases and J by 0 bases, with 12 bases between them. The CDR3 is 15 amino acids. The CDR3 here is CAWSVPGARSYEQYF. CDR3 sequence (DNA): TGTGCCTGGAGTGTACCGGGGGCTCGCTCCTACGAGCAGTACTTC.

This clone was counted a single time. V gene TRBV5-1 combines with J gene TRBJ1-6; 9 bases match TRBD1. Trimming took 4 bases from V and 5 from J; bases not matched to a gene: 4. CDR3 length equals 15 residues. CDR1 and CDR2 (germline): SGHRS, YFSETQ. CDR3 bases: TGCGCCAGCAGCACCTGGACAGGGGATAATTCACCCCTCCACTTT. Translated: CASSTWTGDNSPLHF.

The chain couples TRBV21-1 to TRBJ1-1; the table assigns TRBD1, which was not confirmed against the DNA. TRBV21-1 corresponds to a pseudogene. This CDR3 region has 20 residues. CDR3 residues: CASLKEVVGTGGARSTEAFF. The CDR3 nucleotides read TGTGCCAGCCTCAAGGAAGTTGTCGGGACAGGGGGCGCCCGAAGCACTGAAGCTTTCTTT.

The V gene is TRBV10-3, the J gene TRBJ2-7; 9 positions match TRBD1. The CDR3 has 16 residues. The V gene's germline CDR1 is ENHRY and CDR2 SYGVKD. Germline trimming cut 3 bases from V and 4 bases from J; bases unmatched to any gene: 10. The CDR3 region is CAISDSAGTGLYEQYF. CDR3 coding DNA: TGTGCCATCAGTGATTCAGCCGGGACAGGGCTTTACGAGCAGTACTTC.

The chain employs TRBV6-5 and TRBJ2-7; D not certain. The CDR3 sequence is 13 residues long. Trimming removed 0 bases from V and 3 bases from J, with 6 bases in between. CDR1 and CDR2 from the germline V gene are MNHEY and SVGAGI. The CDR3 sequence is CASSYSSVYEQYF. In DNA form, the CDR3 reads TGTGCCAGCAGTTACTCTTCCGTCTACGAGCAGTACTTC.

The chain employs TRBV4-2 and TRBJ2-5, with 9 bases aligning to TRBD1. The DNA end is a closer match to TRBJ2-7, so the J assignment may be wrong. The CDR3 is 16 residues long. CDR1 and CDR2 from the germline V gene are LGHNA and YNFKEQ. CDR3 in DNA: TGTGCCAGCAGCCAAGAATGGACAGGGGACCGCTACGAGCAGTACTTC. The encoded protein is CASSQEWTGDRYEQYF.

CDR3 sequence: CASSLGQENYGYTF. The CDR3 region has the DNA TGCGCCAGCAGCTTGGGACAGGAGAACTATGGCTACACCTTC. V gene TRBV5-1 combines with J gene TRBJ1-2; TRBD1 might be the D (6 bases). Trimming pared 0 bases from V and 2 bases from J, leaving 8 bases between. CDR1 and CDR2 from the germline V gene are SGHRS and YFSETQ. This CDR3 comprises 14 residues.

This clone was seen more than once but under ten times. The rearrangement joins TRBV6-4 to TRBJ2-3, with 9 bases fitting TRBD2. Losses at the gene ends were 2 bases for V and 4 bases for J; bases not matched to a gene: 1. The CDR3 totals 14 residues. Germline V gene lookup returns CDR1 MRHNA and CDR2 SNTAGT. The CDR3 bases are TGTGCCAGCAGTGACGGCGGGGGGGCAGATACGCAGTATTTT. This gives the protein CASSDGGGADTQYF.

The chain joins TRBV5-1 to TRBJ2-5; possibly TRBD1 for D (5 bases). Between the trimmed V and J ends, which lost 8 bases and 2 bases, there was a span of 13 bases. CDR3 length: 13 residues. Germline V gene lookup returns CDR1 SGHRS and CDR2 YFSETQ. CDR3 loop: CASSKGLQETQYF. The CDR3 DNA sequence: TGCGCCAGTTCTAAGGGGTTACAAGAGACCCAGTACTTC.

CDR3 in amino acids: CASSFQGHLLNTEAFF. CDR3 bases: TGCGCCAGCAGCTTCCAGGGACACCTGTTGAACACTGAAGCTTTCTTT. The V gene is TRBV5-1, the J gene TRBJ1-1; the D gene is possibly TRBD1 (6 bases). The CDR3 runs to 16 residues. The V end lost 2 bases, the J end lost 0 bases, and 14 bases lay between the germline ends. CDR1 and CDR2 (germline): SGHRS, YFSETQ.

This sequence joins TRBV30 and TRBJ1-4; a possible D gene is TRBD1 (5 bases). There are 14 residues in the CDR3. Trimming removed 0 bases at V and 12 bases at J, with 17 bases between. In germline, CDR1 is GTSNPN, CDR2 SVGIG (reference sequence). Here the CDR3 DNA reads TGTGCCTGGAGTGTACAGGAAGACTCGGCAGAACTGTTTTTT. Encoded protein: CAWSVQEDSAELFF.

The chain carries TRBV30 and TRBJ1-1; no clear D gene. Per germline, CDR1 GTSNPN and CDR2 SVGIG (reference sequence). V shed 5 bases and J shed 2 bases, with 12 bases lying between them. The CDR3 is 13 residues long. CDR3 sequence: CAWGIESNTEAFF. The CDR3 region has the DNA TGTGCCTGGGGGATAGAAAGTAACACTGAAGCTTTCTTT.

This sequence joins TRBV7-6 and TRBJ1-1, with D possibly TRBD1 on 6 matching bases. Germline assignment: CDR1 SGHVS and CDR2 FNYEAQ. The V gene lost 2 bases and the J gene lost 2 bases, with 9 bases spanning the gap. The CDR3 consists of 14 residues. CDR3 bases: TGTGCCAGCAGCTTATGGGGGCCAAACACTGAAGCTTTCTTT. Encoded protein: CASSLWGPNTEAFF.

V and J are TRBV15 and TRBJ2-5, with 9 positions matching TRBD1. The CDR3 sequence is 15 residues long. With V trimmed by 0 bases and J by 7 bases, 6 bases remained unmatched. CDR1 is LNHNV and CDR2 is YYDKDF in the germline V gene (reference sequence). CDR3 residues: CATSRDRDREGTQYF. CDR3 DNA sequence: TGTGCCACCAGCAGAGATCGGGACAGGGAAGGGACCCAGTACTTC.

V and J are TRBV10-3 and TRBJ2-3, with D maybe TRBD1 (6 bases). The CDR3 covers 14 residues. V was pared by 8 bases and J by 6 bases, with 18 bases between. Germline V gene data show CDR1 as ENHRY and CDR2 as SYGVKD. CDR3 in DNA: TGTGCCATCGCGACAGGCGGAGCAGGGGATACGCAGTATTTT. Its protein is CAIATGGAGDTQYF.

The chain links TRBV11-2 to TRBJ1-4, with D possibly being TRBD1 (5 bases). V lost 1 base, J lost 6 bases, and 12 bases lay in between. CDR3 length equals 15 residues. The germline gives CDR1 SGHAT, CDR2 FQNNGV. The CDR3 DNA reads TGTGCCAGCAGCTTAGTGGGGGGTTCGTATGAAAAACTGTTTTTT. Its protein product is CASSLVGGSYEKLFF.

This clone was seen a few times. The CDR3 region is CASSLALGGPSSNTGELFF. CDR3 nucleotide sequence: TGTGCCAGCAGCTTAGCTCTCGGGGGCCCCTCCTCGAACACCGGGGAGCTGTTTTTT. This chain joins TRBV7-6 and TRBJ2-2; tentatively, D is TRBD1 or TRBD2 (6 bases each). The V end was cut by 0 bases, the J end by 0 bases, with 17 bases between. Looked up from germline, CDR1 is SGHVS and CDR2 is FNYEAQ. This CDR3 is built from 19 residues.

V is TRBV19 and J is TRBJ1-6; D uncertain. Germline V gene lookup returns CDR1 LNHDA and CDR2 SQIVND (reference sequence). CDR3 length: 13 amino acids. V was trimmed by 10 bases and J by 4 bases, leaving 11 bases between them. DNA of the CDR3: TGTGCCACTAAGGCCATATATAATTCACCCCTCCACTTT. Its protein is CATKAIYNSPLHF.

This clone was observed a handful of times. The V call is TRBV27, the J call TRBJ2-3, with D possibly matching TRBD2 (6 bases). Germline values: CDR1 MNHEY, CDR2 SMNVEV (reference sequence). The CDR3 extends over 18 amino acids. V was clipped by 0 bases and J by 1 base, with 17 bases between them. In nucleotides, the CDR3 is TGTGCCAGCAGTTTATCGTCGGTGGCGGGGACTCGCACAGATACGCAGTATTTT. Translated, it gives CASSLSSVAGTRTDTQYF.

V gene TRBV4-1 combines with J gene TRBJ2-4; D call uncertain. The CDR3 has 15 residues. Deletions cut 2 bases from V and 2 bases from J, with 10 bases between. Germline assignment: CDR1 MGHRA and CDR2 YSYEKL. The CDR3 nucleotides read TGCGCCAGCAGCCAATGGCCGGGCCCCAAAAACATTCAGTACTTC. This sequence encodes CASSQWPGPKNIQYF.

The chain uses TRBV25-1 and TRBJ2-5; D unclear. This CDR3 has 13 amino acids. Germline CDR1 and CDR2: MGHDK and SYGVNS. V was shortened by 3 bases and J by 5 bases, with 10 bases between the two germline ends. The CDR3 sequence: CASSDWNGETQYF. CDR3 nucleotides: TGTGCCAGCAGTGATTGGAATGGCGAGACCCAGTACTTC.

The gene calls are TRBV14 and TRBJ2-6; D gene ambiguous. With 4 bases removed from V and 0 bases from J, the gap between germline ends came to 7 bases. CDR3 size: 15 residues. The germline V gene encodes CDR1 SGHDN and CDR2 FVKESK. Here the CDR3 DNA reads TGTGCCAGCAGCCGGGAACACTCTGGGGCCAACGTCCTGACTTTC. It encodes CASSREHSGANVLTF.